These 10 T cell receptor beta chains came from one sample sequenced in a study of cytomegalovirus exposure and HLA in healthy donors (dated by TCRdb to the late 2010s). The library was made by the immunoSEQ multiplex PCR assay. For the multiplex PCR, a mixture combining 60 forward primers for TCR Vbeta segments and 13 reverse primers for TCR Jbeta segments was used. TCRdb limited this immuneACCESS table to in-frame rearrangements with V and J called. A share of clones is missing; checked studies link under half to unresolved V genes, and the rest is unexplained. Here the sample has 95,000 to 100,000 clones; more than 75% occur a single time. The ten largest clones capture roughly 8.3% of the sample. Sequences were obtained from PBMCs. The receptors were sampled from a human donor in good health.

V gene TRBV19 combines with J gene TRBJ2-7; TRBD1 might be the D (5 bases). With 1 base removed from V and 7 bases from J, the gap between germline ends came to 8 bases. Germline loops: CDR1 LNHDA, CDR2 SQIVND (reference sequence). The CDR3 loop spans 12 amino acids. The CDR3 DNA reads as TGTGCCAGTAGTATAGCCCAGGGTGAGCAGTACTTC. Protein: CASSIAQGEQYF. The variable domain in full, with the rest retrieved from reference TRBV19 and TRBJ2-7, is DGGITQSPKYLFRKEGQNVTLSCEQNLNHDAMYWYRQDPGQGLRLIYYSQIVNDFQKGDIAEGYSVSREKKESFPLTVTSAQKNPTAFYLCASSIAQGEQYFGPGTRLTVT.

The chain links TRBV5-1 to TRBJ1-1, with TRBD1 identical over 7 bases. Per the germline V gene, CDR1 is SGHRS and CDR2 is YFSETQ. This CDR3 is built from 14 residues. Trimming took 4 bases from V and 7 from J; bases not matched to a gene: 10. The CDR3 reads CASSRTRQGNEAFF. The DNA of the CDR3 is TGCGCCAGCAGCCGCACCAGACAGGGCAATGAAGCTTTCTTT.

The genes are TRBV7-9 and TRBJ2-1; 8 bases are a match to TRBD2. From germline, CDR1 is SEHNR and CDR2 FQNEAQ (reference sequence). Trimming removed 1 base from V and 6 bases from J; junction bases left unmatched: 5. The CDR3 runs 15 residues. The CDR3 sequence is CASSLVALAGNEQFF. CDR3 DNA: TGTGCCAGCAGCTTAGTGGCTCTAGCGGGCAATGAGCAGTTCTTC.

This sequence joins TRBV9 and TRBJ1-3; tentative D call: TRBD1 (5 bases). The CDR3 has 16 amino acids. Germline V lookup: CDR1 SGDLS, CDR2 YYNGEE. The ends were cut back, 4 bases at V and 3 bases at J, with 17 bases in the middle. The CDR3 coding sequence is TGTGCCAGCAGCCCTCGGGGGAGGGAAGGTGGAAACACCATATATTTT. Encoded protein: CASSPRGREGGNTIYF.

The gene calls are TRBV14 and TRBJ2-7; a possible D gene is TRBD2 (6 bases). The CDR3 spans 14 residues. Trimming took 10 bases from V and 1 from J, leaving 17 bases between them. Germline V gives CDR1 SGHDN, CDR2 FVKESK. The CDR3 DNA reads TGTGCCACCAAAAATCGGGGGTTGTCCTACGAGCAGTACTTC. This sequence encodes CATKNRGLSYEQYF.

This clone came up a few times. This chain links TRBV5-6 with TRBJ2-7, with TRBD2 identical over 9 bases. Germline V gives CDR1 SGHDT, CDR2 YYEEEE. V dropped 3 bases and J dropped 3; count of bases not matched to a gene: 7. CDR3 length equals 15 residues. CDR3 bases: TGTGCCAGCAGCTCCCTAGCGGGGACGGTCTACGAGCAGTACTTC. Protein: CASSSLAGTVYEQYF.

CDR3 nucleotides: TGTGCCAGCACTCAACTCGGGAGTACCGGCGAGCAGTACTTC. This sequence encodes CASTQLGSTGEQYF. The chain recombines TRBV6-6 with TRBJ2-7, with a weak D call TRBD2 (6 bases). Germline V gene lookup returns CDR1 MNHNY and CDR2 SVGAGI (reference sequence). The CDR3 length is 14 residues. The V gene lost 7 bases and the J gene lost 6 bases, with 19 bases spanning the gap.

By share, this clone counts as medium-sized (0.01 to 0.1%). The rearrangement joins TRBV6-4 to TRBJ2-3; 12 bases align to TRBD2. Germline CDR1 MRHNA, CDR2 SNTAGT. V trimming: 5 bases; J trimming: 2 bases; junction bases outside the gene matches: 2. This CDR3 is built from 15 residues. CDR3 sequence reads: CASSPSGGATDTQYF. In DNA form, the CDR3 reads TGTGCCAGCAGTCCTAGCGGGGGGGCCACAGATACGCAGTATTTT.

V usage is TRBV29-1 and J usage is TRBJ1-2, with 8 bases that match TRBD1. Trimming removed 7 bases from V and 7 bases from J; junction bases left unmatched: 14. Germline V CDR1 and CDR2: SQVTM, ANQGSEA. This CDR3 has 14 amino acids. The CDR3 loop reads CSAPGQGPLGGYTF. The CDR3 DNA sequence: TGCAGCGCCCCTGGACAGGGCCCTCTCGGTGGCTACACCTTC. The variable domain in full, completed from reference TRBV29-1 and TRBJ1-2, reads SAVISQKPSRDICQRGTSLTIQCQVDSQVTMMFWYRQQPGQSLTLIATANQGSEATYESGFVIDKFPISRPNLTFSTLTVSNMSPEDSSIYLCSAPGQGPLGGYTFGSGTRLTVV.

V usage is TRBV5-1 and J usage is TRBJ2-1; D call uncertain. The CDR3 is made up of 11 amino acids. Germline CDR1 SGHRS, CDR2 YFSETQ. V dropped 4 bases and J dropped 7 bases, with 6 bases sitting between them. CDR3 sequence: CASSHKNEQFF. The CDR3, as DNA: TGCGCCAGCAGCCACAAGAATGAGCAGTTCTTC.